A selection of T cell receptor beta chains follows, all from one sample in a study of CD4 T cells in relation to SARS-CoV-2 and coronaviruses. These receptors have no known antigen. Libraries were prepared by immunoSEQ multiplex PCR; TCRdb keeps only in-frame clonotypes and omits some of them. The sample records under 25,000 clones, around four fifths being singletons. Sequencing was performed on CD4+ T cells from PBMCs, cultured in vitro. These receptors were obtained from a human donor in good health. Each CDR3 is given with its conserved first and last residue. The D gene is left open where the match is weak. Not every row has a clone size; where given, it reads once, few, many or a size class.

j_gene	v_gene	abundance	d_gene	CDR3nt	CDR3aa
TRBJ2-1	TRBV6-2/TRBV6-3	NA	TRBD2	TGTGCCAGCAGTACCCGACTAGCGGGTACCTACAATGAGCAGTTCTTC	CASSTRLAGTYNEQFF
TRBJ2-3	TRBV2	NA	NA	TGTGCCAGTAACCTGGCGACAGATACGCAGTATTTT	CASNLATDTQYF
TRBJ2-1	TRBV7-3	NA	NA	TGTGCCAGCAGCTCCTACAACCAGGAGCAGTTCTTC	CASSSYNQEQFF
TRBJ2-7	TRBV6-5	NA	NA	TGTGCCAGCAGTCTACAGGGGGGGGAGCAGTACTTC	CASSLQGGEQYF
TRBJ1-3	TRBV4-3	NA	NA	TGCGCCAGCAGCCAAGTATACGGGGCTGGAAACACCATATATTTT	CASSQVYGAGNTIYF
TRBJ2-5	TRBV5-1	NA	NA	TGCGCCAGCAGCTTGGCCGGAAATCAAGAGACCCAGTACTTC	CASSLAGNQETQYF
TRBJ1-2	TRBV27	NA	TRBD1	TGTGCCAGCAGCCCCGGACAGGGGGGTGGCTACACCTTC	CASSPGQGGGYTF
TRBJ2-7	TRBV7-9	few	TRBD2	TGTGCCAGCAGCTTAGCGCTAGGGGAGGGATTGCGCGAGCAGTACTTC	CASSLALGEGLREQYF
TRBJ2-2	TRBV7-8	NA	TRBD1	TGTGCCAGCAGCTTACCTGGGACAGAAGTCGGCGGGGAGCTGTTTTTT	CASSLPGTEVGGELFF
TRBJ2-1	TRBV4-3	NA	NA	TGCGCCAGCAGCCAAGAGGCTAGCGTCTCCTACAATGAGCAGTTCTTC	CASSQEASVSYNEQFF